This T cell receptor beta chain came from a study of blood T cell repertoires in COVID-19. For the study at large: Collection of acute and convalescent COVID-19 samples took place in the United States, Italy and Spain. T cells, B-cell-depleted T cells, or PBMCs provided the cDNA or gDNA that served as material.

This CDR3 contains 15 residues. Germline V lookup: CDR1 LNHDA, CDR2 SQIVND (reference sequence). The V end lost 5 bases, the J end lost 2 bases, and 15 bases lay between the germline ends. Repertoires were generated with immunoSEQ multiplex PCR, while TCRdb's copy carries only in-frame clones and drops some. The sample lists around 100,000 clones; about 80% were seen once. Material for sequencing was peripheral blood. The J gene is TRBJ1-2, the V gene TRBV19, with TRBD1 as a possible D gene (6 bases). The sequence was obtained from a human donor in a cohort sampled during active or convalescent COVID-19. The CDR3 loop is CASSATGTRNYGYTF. The CDR3 DNA follows: TGTGCCAGTAGTGCAACCGGGACAAGAAACTATGGCTACACCTTC.